This TCR beta chain was recovered during a study of blood T cell repertoires in COVID-19. Study details: COVID-19 samples, acute and convalescent, were from the United States, Italy and Spain.

Original analysis: Counts of nucleated cells, estimated from reference gene primer amplification, were obtained. Clones were read by immunoSEQ multiplex PCR, and TCRdb kept only the in-frame ones, dropping some. That table furnishes V, J and clone size, whereas the DNA furnished D and trimming. The sample consists of fewer than 400,000 clones, around 85% of them appearing once. This CDR3 comprises 17 residues. Germline V CDR1 and CDR2: MNHEY, SMNVEV (reference sequence). V lost 7 bases to trimming and J lost 2 bases; unmatched junction nucleotides: 17. This TCR derives from a woman between 18 and 29 years old with acute or convalescent COVID-19. The rearrangement joins TRBV27 to TRBJ2-7; 7 bases are a match to TRBD1. The sequenced material came from peripheral blood. The CDR3 nucleotides read TGTGCCAGCAACCGGGACAGAAACTTAATCGCCACCTACGAGCAGTACTTC. It translates to CASNRDRNLIATYEQYF.